The 30 T cell receptor beta chains reported below all come from one sample, sequenced in a study of control samples from healthy donors and cancer patients. Only in-frame clones appear in the TCRdb table, and some are missing; sequencing was by immunoSEQ multiplex PCR. The table records just over 80,000 clones, just under 90% of them present only once. Specimen: blood. These TCRs come from a man aged 50 to 59 in good health.

This rearrangement joins TRBV19 to TRBJ2-1; 7 bases are a match to TRBD1. This CDR3 is 15 amino acids long. J was trimmed by 2 bases and V by 6 bases; bases with no gene match: 7. Per the germline V gene, CDR1 is LNHDA and CDR2 is SQIVND (reference sequence). CDR3 in DNA: TGTGCCAGTAGATCGGGACAGCGAGCCTACAATGAGCAGTTCTTC. It is translated as CASRSGQRAYNEQFF.

The chain combines TRBV7-2 with TRBJ2-7, with TRBD2 matching 8 bases. The germline V gene encodes CDR1 SGHTA and CDR2 FQGNSA. The V segment lost 3 bases and the J segment 0 bases; nucleotides outside the gene matches: 10. CDR3 length: 17 residues. Written as DNA, the CDR3 is TGTGCCAGCAGCTTCGAAATCCGGCGGGGGGTCTCCTACGAGCAGTACTTC. It translates to CASSFEIRRGVSYEQYF.

The chain joins TRBV5-1 to TRBJ1-6; D not certain. This CDR3 has 14 residues. Deletions cut 4 bases from V and 7 bases from J, with 12 bases between. Germline CDR1 and CDR2: SGHRS and YFSETQ. DNA of the CDR3: TGCGCCAGCAGCCCACGGACTGGGAATTCACCCCTCCACTTT. Protein sequence: CASSPRTGNSPLHF.

Here the CDR3 reads CASSSDKNYGYTF. In DNA, the CDR3 is TGTGCCAGCAGCTCGGACAAGAACTATGGCTACACCTTC. The rearrangement uses TRBV5-4 and TRBJ1-2; a weak D match, TRBD1 (5 bases). V lost 3 bases to trimming and J lost 2 bases, with 8 bases between them. This CDR3 is built from 13 residues. Germline CDR1 is SGHNT and CDR2 is YYREEE (reference sequence).

In this sample, this clone turned up a few times. This chain uses TRBV4-1 with TRBJ1-1; no firm D call. Germline V lookup: CDR1 MGHRA, CDR2 YSYEKL. V was pared by 4 bases and J by 1 base, with 10 bases between. This CDR3 comprises 14 residues. In DNA form, the CDR3 reads TGCGCCAGCAGCCCGATTCTAACGAACACTGAAGCTTTCTTT. Its translation is CASSPILTNTEAFF.

The genes are TRBV24-1 and TRBJ1-5, with D hard to call. CDR3 length: 14 residues. The germline gives CDR1 KGHDR, CDR2 SFDVKD. V was trimmed by 4 bases and J by 4 bases, leaving 10 bases between them. As DNA, the CDR3 is TGTGCCACCAGTGACACGAGGGCGAATCAGCCCCAGCATTTT. Translation gives CATSDTRANQPQHF.

V gene TRBV19 combines with J gene TRBJ2-6, with a tentative D call TRBD1 (5 bases). This CDR3 has 18 amino acids. Germline values: CDR1 LNHDA, CDR2 SQIVND (reference sequence). V lost 1 base to trimming and J lost 0 bases, with 13 bases between them. CDR3 in DNA: TGTGCCAGTAGTATAGGGCCAGGGCTCATCTCTGGGGCCAACGTCCTGACTTTC. Amino acid sequence: CASSIGPGLISGANVLTF.

V and J are TRBV6-6 and TRBJ2-7; TRBD1 matches 7 bases. The CDR3 totals 14 residues. The germline V gene encodes CDR1 MNHNY and CDR2 SVGAGI (reference sequence). V gave up 6 bases and J gave up 1 base; unmatched junction bases: 6. The CDR3 sequence is CASRHRDSSYEQYF. CDR3 DNA sequence: TGTGCCAGCAGACACCGGGACAGTTCCTACGAGCAGTACTTC.

The chain employs TRBV11-2 and TRBJ2-7; D might be TRBD1 or TRBD2, each matching 5 bases. Germline V CDR1 and CDR2: SGHAT, FQNNGV. V was shortened by 6 bases and J by 1 base, with 13 bases between the two germline ends. The CDR3 consists of 14 residues. CDR3 sequence: CASSSRERSYEQYF. For the CDR3, the DNA is TGTGCCAGCAGTTCCAGGGAGAGATCCTACGAGCAGTACTTC.

This chain joins TRBV6-5 and TRBJ1-4; D not certain. Looked up from germline, CDR1 is MNHEY and CDR2 is SVGAGI. The V gene lost 0 bases and the J gene lost 8 bases, with 13 bases spanning the gap. The CDR3 length is 15 residues. In DNA form, the CDR3 reads TGTGCCAGCAGTTACTCAGGCAGGCCGGAGGAAAAACTGTTTTTT. Translating it yields CASSYSGRPEEKLFF.

CDR3 amino acids: CASSLTSGGPADTQYF. The CDR3 DNA follows: TGTGCCAGCAGTTTAACTAGCGGGGGTCCCGCAGATACGCAGTATTTT. The chain uses TRBV6-4 and TRBJ2-3; 11 positions match TRBD2. The CDR3 loop spans 16 amino acids. Germline CDR1 is MRHNA and CDR2 is SNTAGT. V lost 5 bases and J lost 4; bases outside the gene matches: 8.

V and J are TRBV5-6 and TRBJ1-2; maybe TRBD1 (5 bases). The CDR3 consists of 14 residues. Germline CDR1 and CDR2: SGHDT and YYEEEE. V lost 1 base, J lost 8 bases, and 15 bases lay in between. The CDR3 DNA reads TGTGCCAGCAGCTTGAACGAGGGGCGCGGCGGCTACACCTTC. Amino acid sequence: CASSLNEGRGGYTF.

This clone has only a few counts. The rearrangement links TRBV7-9 to TRBJ2-2; possible D gene TRBD2, 6 bases. The CDR3 has 16 residues. Germline values: CDR1 SEHNR, CDR2 FQNEAQ (reference sequence). V lost 1 base and J 1 base, leaving 10 bases between the germline ends. In DNA form, the CDR3 reads TGTGCCAGCAGCTTAGTCGCGGGGCTGAACACCGGGGAGCTGTTTTTT. Translating it yields CASSLVAGLNTGELFF.

The rearrangement links TRBV29-1 to TRBJ2-7; 11 bases are a match to TRBD1. The CDR3 length is 13 residues. Unmatched junction bases numbered 7, after V lost 7 bases and J lost 5 bases. The V gene's germline CDR1 is SQVTM and CDR2 ANQGSEA. This CDR3 reads CSGTGGLNHEQYF. Written as DNA, the CDR3 is TGCAGCGGGACAGGGGGCCTTAATCACGAGCAGTACTTC.

The chain employs TRBV7-9 and TRBJ2-7; D not certain. V was clipped by 1 base and J by 4 bases, with 8 bases between them. Looked up from germline, CDR1 is SEHNR and CDR2 is FQNEAQ (reference sequence). The CDR3 is 13 residues long. The CDR3 reads CASSLGGNYEQYF. CDR3 sequence (DNA): TGTGCCAGCAGCTTAGGGGGAAATTACGAGCAGTACTTC. Full variable domain (remainder filled in from reference TRBV7-9 and TRBJ2-7): DTGVSQNPRHKITKRGQNVTFRCDPISEHNRLYWYRQTLGQGPEFLTYFQNEAQLEKSRLLSDRFSAERPKGSFSTLEIQRTEQGDSAMYLCASSLGGNYEQYFGPGTRLTVT.

A remark on this clone: Other DNA sequences from this sample encode an identical CDR3 as well. This chain links TRBV19 with TRBJ2-6; no firm D call. CDR1 and CDR2 (germline): LNHDA, SQIVND (reference sequence). Trimming removed 8 bases at V and 0 bases at J, with 14 bases between. The CDR3 is 16 residues long. The chain's CDR3 is CASHTGLSSGANVLTF. CDR3 bases: TGTGCCAGTCACACGGGCCTTAGCTCTGGGGCCAACGTCCTGACTTTC. The full variable domain, completed using reference TRBV19 and TRBJ2-6, is DGGITQSPKYLFRKEGQNVTLSCEQNLNHDAMYWYRQDPGQGLRLIYYSQIVNDFQKGDIAEGYSVSREKKESFPLTVTSAQKNPTAFYLCASHTGLSSGANVLTFGAGSRLTVL.

The chain recombines TRBV9 with TRBJ2-2; possibly TRBD1 for D (5 bases). V was clipped by 0 bases and J by 4 bases, with 16 bases between them. CDR3 length: 17 amino acids. Germline V gene lookup returns CDR1 SGDLS and CDR2 YYNGEE. The CDR3 bases are TGTGCCAGCAGCGTAGTAGGGGAAAACTCCCCCACCGGGGAGCTGTTTTTT. Protein: CASSVVGENSPTGELFF. Full variable domain (missing parts from reference TRBV9 and TRBJ2-2): DSGVTQTPKHLITATGQRVTLRCSPRSGDLSVYWYQQSLDQGLQFLIQYYNGEERAKGNILERFSAQQFPDLHSELNLSSLELGDSALYFCASSVVGENSPTGELFFGEGSRLTVL.

This sequence joins TRBV6-6 and TRBJ1-6; weak D call: TRBD1 (5 bases). This CDR3 region has 15 residues. CDR1 is MNHNY and CDR2 is SVGAGI in the germline V gene (reference sequence). Trimming stripped 5 bases from V and 4 bases from J, with 12 bases between. CDR3 nucleotides: TGTGCCAGCAGTGCCCGGGACGGTTATAATTCACCCCTCCACTTT. This gives the protein CASSARDGYNSPLHF.

The J gene is TRBJ1-5, the V gene TRBV19, with 7 bases matching TRBD1. The CDR3 has 14 residues. Germline assignment: CDR1 LNHDA and CDR2 SQIVND (reference sequence). V trimming: 10 bases; J trimming: 0 bases; junction bases outside the gene matches: 6. As DNA, the CDR3 is TGTGCCACCCGGGACAGTATTAGCAATCAGCCCCAGCATTTT. Translated, it gives CATRDSISNQPQHF.

The chain uses TRBV15 and TRBJ1-2; D remains unclear. This CDR3 is built from 17 residues. The V end was cut by 0 bases, the J end by 2 bases, with 16 bases between. CDR1 and CDR2 from the germline V gene are LNHNV and YYDKDF (reference sequence). The CDR3 loop is CATSRDPDRLNNYGYTF. CDR3 bases: TGTGCCACCAGCAGAGACCCCGACCGACTGAACAACTATGGCTACACCTTC.

This clone was seen more than once but under ten times. This chain connects TRBV7-9 to TRBJ1-4, with 7 positions matching TRBD1. The CDR3 consists of 13 residues. The V gene's germline CDR1 is SEHNR and CDR2 FQNEAQ (reference sequence). The ends lost 3 bases at V and 7 bases at J; junction bases unmatched: 2. This CDR3 reads CASSLTGSEKLFF. The CDR3 nucleotides are TGTGCCAGCAGCTTGACAGGGAGTGAAAAACTGTTTTTT. Based on the CDR3 plus reference TRBV7-9 and TRBJ1-4, the full variable domain is DTGVSQNPRHKITKRGQNVTFRCDPISEHNRLYWYRQTLGQGPEFLTYFQNEAQLEKSRLLSDRFSAERPKGSFSTLEIQRTEQGDSAMYLCASSLTGSEKLFFGSGTQLSVL.

CDR3 DNA sequence: TGTGCCAGTAGTATAGAGTTTGGGCAGGGGAATTCTCCCCAGCATTTT. Translation: CASSIEFGQGNSPQHF. The chain links TRBV19 to TRBJ1-5; possible D gene TRBD1, 6 bases. CDR1 is LNHDA, CDR2 SQIVND, per germline (reference sequence). This CDR3 contains 16 residues. Trimming removed 0 bases from V and 10 bases from J, with 19 bases in between.

The chain employs TRBV6-6 and TRBJ1-4; TRBD1 matches at 7 bases. The CDR3 totals 16 residues. Losses at the gene ends were 6 bases for V and 5 bases for J; bases not matched to a gene: 12. Germline V gives CDR1 MNHNY, CDR2 SVGAGI (reference sequence). The chain's CDR3 is CASRLFGTVLNEKLFF. The DNA for the CDR3 is TGTGCCAGCAGGCTCTTCGGGACAGTACTAAATGAAAAACTGTTTTTT.

Written as DNA, the CDR3 is TGTGCCAGCAGCCTCCGGACAGGGGGCGCAGAGACCCAGTACTTC. This sequence encodes CASSLRTGGAETQYF. The chain couples TRBV3-1 (or the pseudogene TRBV3-2) to TRBJ2-5; TRBD1 matches 11 bases. Germline V gene data show CDR1 as LGHDT and CDR2 as YNNKEL (reference sequence). The CDR3 contains 15 residues. V dropped 4 bases and J dropped 4; count of bases not matched to a gene: 5.

The chain carries TRBV27 and TRBJ1-5; TRBD1 agrees at 7 bases. The J segment lost 0 bases and the V segment lost 6 bases, leaving 2 bases of the junction unmatched. Germline CDR1 and CDR2: MNHEY and SMNVEV (reference sequence). The CDR3 is 14 residues long. The CDR3 coding sequence is TGTGCCAGCAGAGGGACAGCTAGCAATCAGCCCCAGCATTTT. It yields the protein CASRGTASNQPQHF.

V is TRBV7-6 and J is TRBJ1-3; 8 positions agree with TRBD1. The trim removed 5 bases at V and 0 bases at J, leaving 12 bases unmatched. Germline CDR1 SGHVS, CDR2 FNYEAQ. CDR3 length: 18 residues. DNA of the CDR3: TGTGCCAGCAGCCCAATAGGGGACAGGCATACCTCTGGAAACACCATATATTTT. Translation gives CASSPIGDRHTSGNTIYF.

The V gene is TRBV6-5, the J gene TRBJ1-2; no clear D gene. V was pared by 6 bases and J by 5 bases, with 16 bases between. CDR1 MNHEY and CDR2 SVGAGI come from the germline V gene. The CDR3 contains 14 residues. CDR3 loop: CASRGSGIRYGYTF. The DNA for the CDR3 is TGTGCCAGCAGGGGGTCGGGGATCAGGTATGGCTACACCTTC.

This sequence joins TRBV2 and TRBJ1-1; 7 bases map to TRBD1. From germline, CDR1 is SNHLY and CDR2 FYNNEI. Trimming cost V 6 bases and J 7 bases; bases outside gene matches: 8. The CDR3 has 13 residues. The chain's CDR3 is CASRRGGQLEAFF. In DNA form, the CDR3 reads TGTGCCAGCAGAAGGGGGGGACAGCTTGAAGCTTTCTTT.

The chain links TRBV15 to TRBJ2-5; 9 nucleotides agree with TRBD1. The CDR3 contains 14 residues. Unmatched junction bases numbered 0, after V lost 0 bases and J lost 4 bases. Germline loops: CDR1 LNHNV, CDR2 YYDKDF (reference sequence). The DNA of the CDR3 is TGTGCCACCAGCAGAGAGGACAGGGGAGAGACCCAGTACTTC. It encodes CATSREDRGETQYF.

The chain uses TRBV29-1 and TRBJ1-1; D might be TRBD1 (5 bases). Germline V lookup: CDR1 SQVTM, CDR2 ANQGSEA. The CDR3 loop spans 11 amino acids. With 3 bases removed from V and 10 bases from J, the gap between germline ends came to 12 bases. This CDR3 is CSVESSGLAFF. As DNA, the CDR3 is TGCAGCGTTGAGAGCTCAGGGTTAGCTTTCTTT.